This T cell receptor (beta chain) was sequenced in a study of T cells in narcolepsy. General observations from the study: HCRT-specific and TRIB2-specific autoreactive clonotypes appeared among same-patient CSF and blood CD4+ clonotypes. Autoreactive clonotypes reportedly recurred in blood of same and different patients, not controls.

Clones were read by immunoSEQ multiplex PCR, and TCRdb kept only the in-frame ones, dropping some. The sample contains 25,000 to 40,000 clones, 85% to 90% of which appear only once. With respect to this clone: Its cognate antigen is unknown.

The CDR3 totals 16 residues. Germline V gene lookup returns CDR1 SGHDT and CDR2 YYEEEE. V dropped 1 base and J dropped 2; count of bases not matched to a gene: 8. This receptor was taken from a human donor with narcolepsy. The chain combines TRBV5-6 with TRBJ2-7; TRBD1 matches at 8 bases. What was sequenced was CD45RA- memory CD4+ T cells from PBMCs. CDR3 nucleotide sequence: TGTGCCAGCAGCTTGTTGGGAGGACAGGGCCCCTACGAGCAGTACTTC. Its protein product is CASSLLGGQGPYEQYF.